Given below is one TCR beta chain in context. The PCR used 60 Vbeta and 13 Jbeta primers. Produced via immunoSEQ multiplex PCR; TCRdb's table is partial and in-frame only. The sample consists of some 200,000 clones, roughly 78% of them appearing once. Germline-derived CDR1 and CDR2 are SGHTA and FQGNSA. The CDR3 extends over 16 amino acids. J gave up 6 bases and V 2 bases, and 12 bases lay outside the gene matches. Each donor's status was that of a healthy bone marrow donor. This record belongs to a study of cytomegalovirus exposure and HLA in healthy donors. Sequenced sample: PBMCs. The rearrangement uses TRBV7-2 and TRBJ1-1; 7 nucleotides line up with TRBD1. This TCR derives from a boy aged 5-17 years in good health and CMV-seronegative. The CDR3 region has the DNA TGTGCCAGCAGCTTAAACGGAGGGGGCGCGAGTCCTGAAGCTTTCTTT. This gives the protein CASSLNGGGASPEAFF.